This TCR beta chain comes out of a study of T cell responses to AZD1222 COVID-19 vaccine. About the research overall: Pooling was applied to second doses at about 4 or about 12 weeks. Study-level findings and limits: AZD1222 recipients seropositive at baseline numbered only 5 to 7. There were mostly white British donors and more females than males, and clonal diversity was possibly underestimated. Spike was spanned by vaccine-associated CD4 TCRs, with dominance at 160-218 and 743-854.

This CDR3 is 13 amino acids long. The V and J ends lost 0 bases and 4 bases respectively, with 6 bases between them. Germline V gene lookup returns CDR1 SGHAT and CDR2 FQNNGV. The protocol was immunoSEQ multiplex PCR, while the TCRdb copy is restricted to in-frame clones and leaves out a portion. Of roughly 150,000 clones in the sample, roughly 90% were seen once. On this clone: Its target is unknown.

The source is an adult in good health. The genes are TRBV11-2 and TRBJ1-2; no clear D. The material was peripheral blood, obtained on day 0 of AZD1222 vaccination. CDR3 sequence: CASSLEDGYGYTF. The DNA of the CDR3 is TGTGCCAGCAGCTTAGAGGACGGCTATGGCTACACCTTC.